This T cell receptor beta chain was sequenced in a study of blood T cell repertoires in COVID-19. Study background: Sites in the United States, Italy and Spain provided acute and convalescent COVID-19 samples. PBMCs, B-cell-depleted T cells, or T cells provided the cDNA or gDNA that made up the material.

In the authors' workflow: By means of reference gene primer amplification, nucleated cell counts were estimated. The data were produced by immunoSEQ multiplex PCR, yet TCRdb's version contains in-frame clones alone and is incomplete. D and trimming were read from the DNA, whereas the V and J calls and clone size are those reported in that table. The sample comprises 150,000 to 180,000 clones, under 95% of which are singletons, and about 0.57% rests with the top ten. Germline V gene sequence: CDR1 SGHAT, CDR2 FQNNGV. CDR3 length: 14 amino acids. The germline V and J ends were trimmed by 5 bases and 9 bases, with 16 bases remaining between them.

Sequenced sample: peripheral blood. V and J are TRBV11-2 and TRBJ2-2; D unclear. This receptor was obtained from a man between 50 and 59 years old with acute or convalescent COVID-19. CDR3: CASSLNTPGWELFF. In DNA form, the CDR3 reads TGTGCCAGCAGCCTCAATACACCCGGGTGGGAGCTGTTTTTT.